Following are 27 T cell receptor beta chains from one sample sequenced in a study of tumor-infiltrating lymphocytes in localized non-small cell lung cancer (dated by TCRdb to the early 2020s). Libraries were prepared through the immunoSEQ multiplex PCR assay. TCRdb took over this immuneACCESS table, retaining in-frame rearrangements with V and J assigned. Such tables are incomplete; in checked studies, under half of the missing clones stem from an unresolved V gene, and the remainder is unexplained. The table for this sample lists about 6,500 clones; roughly 70% of them were counted only once. Approximately 13% of the sample is held by the ten biggest clonotypes. Source material: uninvolved lung tissue not adjacent to the tumor. The source is a human donor with non-small cell lung cancer.

The gene calls are TRBV30 and TRBJ2-2; possible D gene TRBD2, 5 bases. From germline, CDR1 is GTSNPN and CDR2 SVGIG (reference sequence). The CDR3 spans 15 residues. V lost 4 bases and J 3 bases, leaving 15 bases between the germline ends. CDR3 coding DNA: TGTGCCTGGATGGCGGGTTCGTTTGACACCGGGGAGCTGTTTTTT. Translation gives CAWMAGSFDTGELFF.

This clone was seen only a few times. The gene calls are TRBV7-2 and TRBJ2-7; D remains unclear. Germline assignment: CDR1 SGHTA and CDR2 FQGNSA. The V end lost 8 bases, the J end lost 4 bases, and 12 bases lay between the germline ends. The CDR3 length is 12 residues. The CDR3 DNA sequence: TGTGCCAGCGGTCAGGCCAAATACGAGCAGTACTTC. This gives the protein CASGQAKYEQYF.

This clone was seen just once. The CDR3 loop reads CASSLVSGVNTEAFF. The DNA of the CDR3 is TGTGCCAGCAGCTTAGTGTCAGGTGTGAACACTGAAGCTTTCTTT. The chain has TRBV7-8 and TRBJ1-1; D is ambiguous. Trimming shortened V by 1 base and J by 0 bases, and 9 bases separated the two germline ends. Germline V gene sequence: CDR1 SGHVS, CDR2 FQNEAQ. The CDR3 has 15 residues. The full variable domain, in which reference TRBV7-8 and TRBJ1-1 provide the parts outside the CDR3, is GAGVSQSPRYKVAKRGQDVALRCDPISGHVSLFWYQQALGQGPEFLTYFQNEAQLDKSGLPSDRFFAERPEGSVSTLKIQRTQQEDSAVYLCASSLVSGVNTEAFFGQGTRLTVV.

The V gene is TRBV7-2, the J gene TRBJ2-7; 13 nucleotides align to TRBD2. The junction had 4 bases not matched to a gene; V was cut back by 5 bases and J by 3 bases. The CDR3 consists of 15 residues. Germline V gene data show CDR1 as SGHTA and CDR2 as FQGNSA. The CDR3 DNA reads as TGTGCCAGCAGCATAAGACTAGCGGGGGGCTACGAGCAGTACTTC. Amino acids: CASSIRLAGGYEQYF.

The rearrangement uses TRBV7-2 and TRBJ1-1; D is unresolved. CDR1 and CDR2 (germline): SGHTA, FQGNSA. The V and J ends lost 4 bases and 5 bases respectively, with 8 bases between them. This CDR3 region has 12 residues. The CDR3 sequence is CASSSYYTEAFF. The CDR3 nucleotides read TGTGCCAGCAGCTCTTACTATACTGAAGCTTTCTTT.

This chain joins TRBV7-8 and TRBJ2-3, with 11 bases identical to TRBD2. V shed 1 base and J 4 bases; nucleotides not matched to a gene: 7. Germline CDR1 and CDR2: SGHVS and FQNEAQ. The CDR3 has 17 amino acids. The CDR3 bases are TGTGCCAGCAGCTTAGTAACCGGGACTAGCGGCGCAGATACGCAGTATTTT. Its protein product is CASSLVTGTSGADTQYF. Filled out from reference TRBV7-8 and TRBJ2-3, the complete variable domain reads GAGVSQSPRYKVAKRGQDVALRCDPISGHVSLFWYQQALGQGPEFLTYFQNEAQLDKSGLPSDRFFAERPEGSVSTLKIQRTQQEDSAVYLCASSLVTGTSGADTQYFGPGTRLTVL.

The J gene is TRBJ2-5, the V gene TRBV7-7; D not certain. CDR1 SSHAT and CDR2 FNYEAQ come from the germline V gene (reference sequence). The CDR3 runs to 14 residues. The V gene lost 0 bases and the J gene lost 1 base, with 6 bases spanning the gap. The CDR3 nucleotides are TGTGCCAGCAGCTTAGCAGTTGGCCAAGAGACCCAGTACTTC. Protein sequence: CASSLAVGQETQYF.

The chain employs TRBV6-5 and TRBJ1-2; no definite D call. V lost 3 bases, J lost 8 bases, and 13 bases lay in between. From germline, CDR1 is MNHEY and CDR2 SVGAGI. The CDR3 runs to 13 residues. This CDR3 reads CASSYRAGGGYTF. Here the CDR3 DNA reads TGTGCCAGCAGTTATCGGGCAGGAGGCGGCTACACCTTC.

V gene TRBV21-1 combines with J gene TRBJ1-1; no check of the table's D call, TRBD1, against the DNA was made. TRBV21-1 is reported as a pseudogene. This CDR3 has 18 amino acids. The CDR3 nucleotides read TGTGCCAGCAGCAAAGGACGGGACAGGGGGCTTTCGGTCACTGAAGCTTTCTTT. Encoded protein: CASSKGRDRGLSVTEAFF.

The V and J genes are TRBV7-9 and TRBJ2-7; D gene unclear. Germline CDR1 and CDR2: SEHNR and FQNEAQ (reference sequence). This CDR3 comprises 12 residues. Trimming stripped 1 base from V and 6 bases from J, with 7 bases between. The CDR3 is CASSLEVGEQYF. For the CDR3, the DNA is TGTGCCAGCAGCTTAGAAGTGGGCGAGCAGTACTTC.

The chain has TRBV7-9 and TRBJ2-3; weak D call: TRBD1 (5 bases). V dropped 7 bases and J dropped 3 bases, with 17 bases sitting between them. The CDR3 spans 15 residues. The V gene's germline CDR1 is SEHNR and CDR2 FQNEAQ (reference sequence). CDR3 sequence (DNA): TGTGCCAGCAACCCCAGGGCTTGGGTAACAGATACGCAGTATTTT. As protein: CASNPRAWVTDTQYF.

The rearrangement uses TRBV5-6 and TRBJ2-7; tentatively, D is TRBD1 or TRBD2 (6 bases each). V shed 1 base and J shed 6 bases, with 14 bases lying between them. Germline assignment: CDR1 SGHDT and CDR2 YYEEEE. CDR3 length: 14 residues. The CDR3 loop is CASSLPVGGLEQYF. CDR3 nucleotides: TGTGCCAGCAGCTTGCCCGTGGGGGGCCTCGAGCAGTACTTC.

The table lists this clone with a few counts. The chain links TRBV5-5 to TRBJ1-1, with no clear D. The CDR3 length is 16 residues. Germline values: CDR1 SGHKS, CDR2 YYEKEE (reference sequence). V was pared by 0 bases and J by 4 bases, with 16 bases between. The CDR3 sequence: CASSLGGLGITTEAFF. CDR3 sequence (DNA): TGTGCCAGCAGCTTGGGCGGTCTGGGAATTACCACTGAAGCTTTCTTT.

Only a few counts were recorded for this clone. The chain is built from TRBV6-5 and TRBJ1-2; 7 bases are shared with TRBD1. After removal of 5 bases from V and 3 bases from J, the junction contained 6 bases not matched to a gene. This CDR3 is built from 14 residues. CDR1 is MNHEY and CDR2 is SVGAGI in the germline V gene. CDR3 coding DNA: TGTGCCAGCAGTAATGACAGGGTGGACTATGGCTACACCTTC. Its protein product is CASSNDRVDYGYTF.

The chain recombines TRBV19 with TRBJ1-1; possibly TRBD1 for D (5 bases). Germline V gives CDR1 LNHDA, CDR2 SQIVND (reference sequence). This CDR3 spans 14 amino acids. Trimming removed 3 bases at V and 4 bases at J, with 12 bases between. The CDR3 reads CASSIVRGGTEAFF. The CDR3 nucleotides read TGTGCCAGTAGTATTGTGAGGGGTGGCACTGAAGCTTTCTTT.

This clone was picked up a small number of times. This chain uses TRBV6-5 with TRBJ2-3; D is undetermined. V gave up 4 bases and J gave up 0 bases, with 5 bases separating them. The CDR3 runs to 13 residues. Germline V lookup: CDR1 MNHEY, CDR2 SVGAGI. The CDR3 sequence: CASSSWSTDTQYF. Here the CDR3 DNA reads TGTGCCAGCAGTTCGTGGAGCACAGATACGCAGTATTTT.

This clone was observed once. This chain connects TRBV11-3 to TRBJ2-5, with unresolved D. The length of the CDR3 is 14 residues. V lost 4 bases to trimming and J lost 3 bases, with 12 bases between them. Germline CDR1 reads SGHNT; CDR2 reads YENEEA. CDR3 protein: CASSSRQVEETQYF. CDR3 bases: TGTGCCAGCAGCTCCAGGCAGGTCGAAGAGACCCAGTACTTC.

This clone was seen just once. The V call is TRBV4-3, the J call TRBJ2-1; D is uncertain. The CDR3 consists of 15 residues. Trimming stripped 1 base from V and 0 bases from J, with 7 bases between. Germline V gives CDR1 LGHNA, CDR2 YSLEER. DNA of the CDR3: TGCGCCAGCAGCCAAGTGGGCAACTCCTACAATGAGCAGTTCTTC. It yields the protein CASSQVGNSYNEQFF.

The chain is built from TRBV6-1 and TRBJ2-3, with TRBD2 matching over 9 bases. Trimming cost V 6 bases and J 0 bases; bases outside gene matches: 4. The germline gives CDR1 MNHNS, CDR2 SASEGT. CDR3 length: 15 residues. The CDR3 nucleotides are TGTGCCAGCAGAAAAAGCGGGGGGAGCACAGATACGCAGTATTTT. Translated, it gives CASRKSGGSTDTQYF.

The CDR3 sequence is CASSIGYSYEQYF. The CDR3 region has the DNA TGTGCCAGCAGCATCGGATACTCCTACGAGCAGTACTTC. This chain joins TRBV11-3 and TRBJ2-7; D is undetermined. The CDR3 loop spans 13 amino acids. Between the trimmed V and J ends, which lost 5 bases and 0 bases, there was a span of 8 bases. The V gene's germline CDR1 is SGHNT and CDR2 YENEEA.

J is TRBJ2-5 and V is TRBV7-2; D is perhaps TRBD1 (6 bases). The CDR3 covers 13 residues. Germline loops: CDR1 SGHTA, CDR2 FQGNSA. The V and J ends lost 6 bases and 1 base respectively, with 9 bases between them. The DNA of the CDR3 is TGTGCCAGCAGTCGGACAGCCCAAGAGACCCAGTACTTC. Translated: CASSRTAQETQYF.

The table lists this clone with a few counts. The chain uses TRBV30 and TRBJ2-1, with TRBD2 matching over 7 bases. The CDR3 is 14 amino acids. Germline lookup yields CDR1 GTSNPN and CDR2 SVGIG (reference sequence). Trimming at V came to 4 bases and at J to 4 bases, leaving 7 bases not matched to a gene. The CDR3 protein is CAWTEERGYNEQFF. The CDR3 DNA reads as TGTGCCTGGACGGAGGAGCGGGGATACAATGAGCAGTTCTTC.

The chain combines TRBV6-1 with TRBJ2-7, with TRBD1 as a possible D gene (5 bases). The V and J ends lost 4 bases and 0 bases respectively, with 10 bases between them. The germline V gene encodes CDR1 MNHNS and CDR2 SASEGT. The CDR3 runs to 14 residues. The chain's CDR3 is CASSVARASYEQYF. The CDR3 nucleotides read TGTGCCAGCAGTGTCGCCAGGGCCTCCTACGAGCAGTACTTC.

The rearrangement links TRBV6-7 to TRBJ1-3, with TRBD1 matching over 7 bases. Being an ORF, TRBV6-7 has a function that is uncertain. V trimming: 2 bases; J trimming: 4 bases; junction bases outside the gene matches: 8. The CDR3 contains 16 residues. The CDR3 spells CASSYRAGTAGNTIYF. CDR3 nucleotides: TGTGCCAGCAGTTACCGTGCGGGGACAGCAGGAAACACCATATATTTT.

This sequence joins TRBV12-5 and TRBJ2-3, with TRBD2 as a possible D gene (6 bases). The V gene's germline CDR1 is LGHNT and CDR2 FRNRAP. Trimming took off 5 bases at V and 1 base at J, with 10 bases between the two ends. CDR3 size: 14 residues. CDR3 DNA: TGTGCTAGTGGTGGGCCTAGCGGCACAGATACGCAGTATTTT. Protein sequence: CASGGPSGTDTQYF.

This clone rates as medium-sized. The chain combines TRBV2 with TRBJ2-1; TRBD1 matches 7 bases. CDR1 and CDR2 from the germline V gene are SNHLY and FYNNEI. CDR3 length: 10 amino acids. With V trimmed by 8 bases and J by 13 bases, 5 bases remained unmatched. CDR3 region: CASGGQLQFF. Here the CDR3 DNA reads TGTGCCAGCGGGGGACAGCTACAGTTCTTC.

The chain recombines TRBV19 with TRBJ2-3; TRBD1 matches at 8 bases. From germline, CDR1 is LNHDA and CDR2 SQIVND (reference sequence). The CDR3 has 16 residues. V lost 5 bases and J lost 2; bases outside the gene matches: 9. CDR3 residues: CASSGPGQDPTDTQYF. CDR3 coding DNA: TGTGCCAGTAGTGGGCCGGGACAGGATCCCACAGATACGCAGTATTTT.